The entry that follows covers one T cell receptor (beta chain) sequence. The target antigen is unknown. These data belong to a study of cytomegalovirus exposure and HLA in healthy donors. Overall study findings and caveats: There were some V segments, including TRBV6-2 and TRBV6-3, excluded as indistinguishable. The authors later linked a missense DCLRE1C variant to TCR beta V- and J-gene trimming. There was a cluster of highly shared sequence variants that was likely a sequencing artifact.

Both 60 Vbeta primers and 13 Jbeta primers went into the PCR. Using immunoSEQ multiplex PCR, the repertoire was profiled, and TCRdb retains in-frame clones only, with some absent. This sample has over 150,000 clones; around 73% occur once, and the top ten carry less than 3%. V was trimmed by 5 bases and J by 0 bases, leaving 16 bases between them. The CDR3 covers 16 residues. CDR1 LNHDA and CDR2 SQIVND come from the germline V gene (reference sequence). The chain uses TRBV19 and TRBJ2-5, with D possibly matching TRBD2 (5 bases). The sample taken for sequencing was PBMCs. The clonotype originates from a woman in her twenties or thirties in good health and CMV-seronegative. This chain's CDR3 is CASSLDEGGYQETQYF. The CDR3 nucleotides read TGTGCCAGTAGTCTCGACGAGGGCGGGTACCAAGAGACCCAGTACTTC.